The 29 T cell receptor beta chains in this list originate from one sample, sequenced in a study of glioma-infiltrating T cells. TCR alpha and beta CDR3 regions were amplified from RNA using iRepertoire nested multiplex PCR. TCRdb re-analysed the multiplex PCR reads in MiXCR, keeping a single row per CDR3 protein. The data contain 150,000 to 200,000 distinct CDR3 sequences, more than 30% of them singletons. The sample comprised glioma tissue, nonneoplastic brain tissue, or PBMCs (not recorded which). The origin of the receptors is a human donor with low-grade glioma or glioblastoma, undergoing nonglioma brain surgery, or in good health (not recorded which).

This clonotype has at least ten counts. The rearrangement uses TRBV20-1 and TRBJ1-2; D remains ambiguous. Deletions cut 2 bases from V and 8 bases from J, with 9 bases between. The CDR3 length is 11 residues. CDR1 and CDR2 from the germline V gene are DFQATT and SNEGSKA (reference sequence). The CDR3 here is CSARLGSGYTF. DNA of the CDR3: TGCAGTGCTAGACTAGGGAGCGGCTACACCTTC.

For this clonotype: This may come from a read error, since a much larger clone is one base off. The chain carries TRBV3-1 and TRBJ2-7; D may be TRBD2 (5 bases). With 1 base removed from V and 4 bases from J, the gap between germline ends came to 14 bases. Germline values: CDR1 LGHDT, CDR2 YNNKEL (reference sequence). This CDR3 contains 15 residues. CDR3 DNA sequence: TGTGCCAGCAGCCAAGCTTCCGGGGATTCGTACGAGCAGTACTTC. This gives the protein CASSQASGDSYEQYF.

As concerns this clonotype: At one boundary the junction diverges from the germline segment, which might be a read error. The chain uses TRBV15 and TRBJ2-3; 9 bases align to TRBD2. CDR3 size: 17 residues. CDR1 LNHNV and CDR2 YYDKDF come from the germline V gene (reference sequence). CDR3 nucleotide sequence: TGTGCCAGCAGCTCCTTGGCTAGCGGGATGCGTACAGATACGCAGTATTTT. Amino acids: CASSSLASGMRTDTQYF.

This clonotype was observed many times. V is TRBV5-4 and J is TRBJ2-1; weak D call: TRBD1 (5 bases). The CDR3 spans 15 residues. Trimming took 3 bases from V and 2 from J, leaving 12 bases between them. Germline-derived CDR1 and CDR2 are SGHNT and YYREEE (reference sequence). This chain's CDR3 is CASSSKDRAYNEQFF. CDR3 DNA: TGTGCCAGCAGCTCCAAAGACAGAGCCTACAATGAGCAGTTCTTC.

This clonotype has ten or more counts. V gene TRBV7-9 combines with J gene TRBJ2-1, with 8 bases identical to TRBD1. The CDR3 totals 16 residues. Trimming cost V 1 base and J 8 bases; bases outside gene matches: 10. From germline, CDR1 is SEHNR and CDR2 FQNEAQ (reference sequence). The CDR3 reads CASSLEAQGAGHEQFF. The CDR3 coding sequence is TGTGCCAGCAGCTTAGAGGCGCAGGGGGCGGGGCATGAGCAGTTCTTC.

The chain combines TRBV25-1 with TRBJ1-2, with 8 bases fitting TRBD1. V gave up 3 bases and J gave up 0 bases; unmatched junction bases: 6. The germline gives CDR1 MGHDK, CDR2 SYGVNS. This CDR3 spans 16 amino acids. CDR3 nucleotide sequence: TGTGCCAGCAGTGATACAGGGGGGAAAGCTAACTATGGCTACACCTTC. It is translated as CASSDTGGKANYGYTF.

About this clonotype itself: The junction departs from germline at one end; a sequencing error may be responsible. This chain joins TRBV3-1 and TRBJ2-7; D not resolved. The CDR3 covers 16 residues. Germline values: CDR1 LGHDT, CDR2 YNNKEL (reference sequence). CDR3: CASRQDRPRAFLAKSF. As DNA, the CDR3 is TGTGCCAGCCGCCAAGATCGGCCTCGCGCGTTCTTGGCTAAGTCCTTC.

V and J are TRBV4-3 and TRBJ2-1, with 14 bases fitting TRBD2. Germline V lookup: CDR1 LGHNA, CDR2 YSLEER. This CDR3 spans 15 amino acids. Germline trimming cut 0 bases from V and 12 bases from J; bases unmatched to any gene: 4. DNA for the CDR3: TGCGCCAGCAGCCAAGAAAGCGGACTAGCGGGAGGGCAGTTCTTC. Protein: CASSQESGLAGGQFF.

Points on this clonotype: This may come from a read error, since a much larger clone is one base off. The rearrangement links TRBV5-1 to TRBJ1-1, with 9 bases lining up with TRBD1. The CDR3 is made up of 15 amino acids. In germline, CDR1 is SGHRS, CDR2 YFSETQ. V was pared by 7 bases and J by 1 base, with 8 bases of the junction left unmatched. The CDR3 DNA sequence: TGCGCCAGCGGCCAACTACAGGGGGCGAACACTGAAGCTTTCTTT. Protein: CASGQLQGANTEAFF.

Worth noting for this clonotype: One base away lies a much larger clone, so this may be a sequencing read error. This chain links TRBV19 with TRBJ1-4, with D possibly matching TRBD1 (5 bases). The CDR3 spans 13 residues. Germline loops: CDR1 LNHDA, CDR2 SQIVND (reference sequence). The CDR3 protein is CARSIQGDEKLFF. CDR3 nucleotide sequence: TGTGCCCGTAGTATTCAGGGAGATGAAAAACTGTTTTTT.

This clonotype was found many times. The rearrangement uses TRBV4-3 and TRBJ2-7; D is unclear. The length of the CDR3 is 15 residues. The germline V gene has CDR1 LGHNA and CDR2 YSLEER. V lost 1 base to trimming and J lost 0 bases, with 10 bases between them. This CDR3 is CASSQVWQSSYEQYF. The CDR3 DNA sequence: TGCGCCAGCAGCCAAGTGTGGCAGAGCTCCTACGAGCAGTACTTC.

This clonotype was seen at least ten times. This rearrangement joins TRBV4-3 to TRBJ2-1; 9 bases fit TRBD2. From germline, CDR1 is LGHNA and CDR2 YSLEER. This CDR3 is 18 amino acids long. V shed 0 bases and J 6 bases; nucleotides not matched to a gene: 12. The CDR3 sequence is CASSQDRSSGSRGNEQFF. The CDR3 coding sequence is TGCGCCAGCAGCCAAGATAGAAGTAGCGGGAGCCGGGGCAATGAGCAGTTCTTC.

The rearrangement uses TRBV4-2 and TRBJ2-3; D is ambiguous. Germline CDR1 is LGHNA and CDR2 is YNFKEQ. The V gene lost 1 base and the J gene lost 4 bases, with 9 bases spanning the gap. The CDR3 spans 14 residues. The chain's CDR3 is CASSQGRRSDTQYF. The CDR3 DNA follows: TGTGCCAGCAGCCAAGGTCGAAGGTCAGATACGCAGTATTTT.

This clonotype has at least ten counts. The CDR3 DNA follows: TGCAGCGTTCAACAGGGAGGGCTACCCTACGAGCAGTACTTC. This sequence encodes CSVQQGGLPYEQYF. The chain carries TRBV29-1 and TRBJ2-7, with a tentative D call TRBD2 (7 bases). The CDR3 runs 14 residues. With 5 bases removed from V and 2 bases from J, the gap between germline ends came to 16 bases. Germline loops: CDR1 SQVTM, CDR2 ANQGSEA.

The sample holds many counts of this clonotype. V gene TRBV29-1 combines with J gene TRBJ1-1, with 10 nucleotides matching TRBD1. After removal of 6 bases from V and 0 bases from J, the junction contained 1 base not matched to a gene. In germline, CDR1 is SQVTM, CDR2 ANQGSEA. There are 13 residues in the CDR3. CDR3 region: CSVGTGVNTEAFF. CDR3 in DNA: TGCAGCGTCGGGACAGGGGTGAACACTGAAGCTTTCTTT.

With regard to this clonotype: With a much larger clone just one base away, this may be a read error. A read error is likely, as this CDR3 ends without the conserved phenylalanine or tryptophan. The V gene is TRBV6-1, the J gene TRBJ2-7; D might be TRBD1 (6 bases). V lost 6 bases to trimming and J lost 3 bases, with 18 bases between them. The CDR3 spans 15 residues. Germline loops: CDR1 MNHNS, CDR2 SASEGT. The CDR3 DNA follows: TGTGCCAGCAGCTCTGTGACAGGACCCAACTACGAGCAGTACTCC. This codes for CASSSVTGPNYEQYS.

This clonotype was recorded many times. The rearrangement joins TRBV24-1 to TRBJ1-1; no clear D. This CDR3 is built from 14 residues. Trimming stripped 7 bases from V and 3 bases from J, with 14 bases between. Germline CDR1 KGHDR, CDR2 SFDVKD. CDR3 sequence: CATRGEREDTEAFF. The DNA of the CDR3 is TGTGCCACCAGGGGAGAGAGAGAGGACACTGAAGCTTTCTTT.

J is TRBJ2-7 and V is TRBV29-1; tentatively, D is TRBD2 (6 bases). Germline V gene data show CDR1 as SQVTM and CDR2 as ANQGSEA. Trimming removed 5 bases from V and 2 bases from J, with 19 bases in between. The CDR3 sequence is 15 residues long. CDR3 amino acids: CSVWGPWRGTYEQYF. The CDR3 DNA is TGCAGCGTTTGGGGCCCTTGGCGGGGAACCTACGAGCAGTACTTC.

This clonotype was seen at least ten times. The chain joins TRBV20-1 to TRBJ2-1; the match to TRBD1 covers 9 bases. Per germline, CDR1 DFQATT and CDR2 SNEGSKA (reference sequence). The length of the CDR3 is 13 residues. V lost 5 bases and J lost 4; bases outside the gene matches: 3. As DNA, the CDR3 is TGCAGTGCTTGGGACAGGGTATACAATGAGCAGTTCTTC. Protein sequence: CSAWDRVYNEQFF.

This clonotype has a handful of counts. This chain joins TRBV18 and TRBJ2-4; no firm D call. Germline V gene lookup returns CDR1 KGHSH and CDR2 LQKENI. Trimming pared 2 bases from V and 0 bases from J, leaving 8 bases between. This CDR3 is 15 amino acids long. This CDR3 reads CASSPTAVAKNIQYF. The CDR3 bases are TGTGCCAGCTCACCAACGGCTGTAGCCAAAAACATTCAGTACTTC.

The chain couples TRBV19 to TRBJ2-3; 10 bases fit TRBD2. Trimming cost V 3 bases and J 5 bases; bases outside gene matches: 5. The CDR3 has 15 amino acids. Germline V lookup: CDR1 LNHDA, CDR2 SQIVND (reference sequence). As DNA, the CDR3 is TGTGCCAGTAGTATGACCGGGACTAGCGTAGATACGCAGTATTTT. Protein: CASSMTGTSVDTQYF.

There are many counts of this clonotype. The V call is TRBV7-2, the J call TRBJ1-3, with D uncertain. Trimming shortened V by 0 bases and J by 4 bases, and 16 bases separated the two germline ends. The CDR3 is 17 residues long. Germline V gene sequence: CDR1 SGHTA, CDR2 FQGNSA. In DNA form, the CDR3 reads TGTGCCAGCAGCTTAGCTCCAGGTCCCCTGGTGGGAAACACCATATATTTT. Protein sequence: CASSLAPGPLVGNTIYF.

Worth noting for this clonotype: A much bigger clone sits one base away, suggesting this may be a read error. The genes are TRBV19 and TRBJ1-5; no reliable D call. V was clipped by 7 bases and J by 4 bases, with 14 bases between them. The CDR3 contains 14 residues. The V gene's germline CDR1 is LNHDA and CDR2 SQIVND (reference sequence). The DNA of the CDR3 is TGTGCCAGTATTATCGGAGGGCCAAATCAGCCCCAGCATTTT. Encoded protein: CASIIGGPNQPQHF.

The genes are TRBV19 and TRBJ1-5; TRBD1 might be the D (5 bases). Per germline, CDR1 LNHDA and CDR2 SQIVND (reference sequence). Trimming took off 3 bases at V and 0 bases at J, with 12 bases between the two ends. CDR3 length: 16 residues. The CDR3 reads CASSIAAGTSNQPQHF. Written as DNA, the CDR3 is TGTGCCAGTAGTATCGCGGCGGGGACTAGCAATCAGCCCCAGCATTTT.

This clonotype was seen a single time. V usage is TRBV7-9 and J usage is TRBJ1-1; D is uncertain. The CDR3 contains 16 residues. Germline V gene sequence: CDR1 SEHNR, CDR2 FQNEAQ (reference sequence). Trimming took off 5 bases at V and 0 bases at J, with 16 bases between the two ends. The CDR3 here is CASSAYLTFMNTEAFF. The DNA of the CDR3 is TGTGCCAGCAGCGCTTACTTGACATTCATGAACACTGAAGCTTTCTTT. The full variable domain, completed using reference TRBV7-9 and TRBJ1-1, is DTGVSQNPRHKITKRGQNVTFRCDPISEHNRLYWYRQTLGQGPEFLTYFQNEAQLEKSRLLSDRFSAERPKGSFSTLEIQRTEQGDSAMYLCASSAYLTFMNTEAFFGQGTRLTVV.

This clonotype appeared many times. The CDR3 region has the DNA TGCGCCAGCAGCCAGTCTGGACAGGGAGGGAGGTACGAGCAGTACTTC. This encodes CASSQSGQGGRYEQYF. The J gene is TRBJ2-7, the V gene TRBV4-1; D may be TRBD1 (8 bases). Germline V gene lookup returns CDR1 MGHRA and CDR2 YSYEKL. The CDR3 extends over 16 amino acids. Trimming took 3 bases from V and 4 from J, leaving 19 bases between them.

This clonotype came up a few times. The rearrangement joins TRBV19 to TRBJ2-3; 11 nucleotides line up with TRBD2. This CDR3 is 14 amino acids long. CDR1 and CDR2 (germline): LNHDA, SQIVND (reference sequence). The V segment lost 10 bases and the J segment 3 bases; nucleotides outside the gene matches: 6. CDR3 sequence: CATSSGRWTDTQYF. Here the CDR3 DNA reads TGTGCCACGTCTAGCGGGAGGTGGACAGATACGCAGTATTTT.

This clonotype was seen many times. The chain has TRBV27 and TRBJ2-7; D ambiguous. The CDR3 has 13 residues. Deletions cut 3 bases from V and 4 bases from J, with 10 bases between. Germline CDR1 is MNHEY and CDR2 is SMNVEV (reference sequence). CDR3 protein: CASSFGDTYEQYF. CDR3 coding DNA: TGTGCCAGCAGTTTCGGAGACACGTACGAGCAGTACTTC.

The chain combines TRBV28 with TRBJ1-1, with D tentatively TRBD1 (5 bases). Germline loops: CDR1 MDHEN, CDR2 SYDVKM. Between the trimmed V and J ends, which lost 10 bases and 0 bases, there was a span of 12 bases. The CDR3 contains 13 residues. CDR3 DNA: TGTGCCATCGGACGGGGGATGAACACTGAAGCTTTCTTT. Amino acids: CAIGRGMNTEAFF.